The rows below give T cell receptor beta chains drawn from one sample of a study of cytotoxic CD8 clonotypes in ibrutinib-treated CLL. Assay used: immunoSEQ multiplex PCR; TCRdb lists only in-frame clones, some missing. This sample has fewer than 400,000 clones, with approximately 67% found just once. The sequencing used PBMCs, collected after 36 months of ibrutinib treatment. The receptors here all came from a human donor with chronic lymphocytic leukemia. CDR3s include the opening cysteine and the closing phenylalanine or tryptophan. The D gene is left open where the match is weak. Only part of the rows carry a size: once, few, many, or a class if the clone is expanded.

TRBJ2-5,NA,TRBV4-1,TRBD2,CASSLGEGGYQETQYF,TGCGCCAGCAGCCTCGGGGAGGGTGGGTACCAAGAGACCCAGTACTTC
TRBJ2-1,NA,TRBV9,NA,CASSVGGGYNEQFF,TGTGCCAGCAGCGTGGGGGGTGGCTACAATGAGCAGTTCTTC
TRBJ2-3,NA,TRBV9,NA,CASSVPPSATDTQYF,TGTGCCAGCAGCGTACCGCCCTCCGCCACAGATACGCAGTATTTT
TRBJ2-7,NA,TRBV9,TRBD1,CASSARQGFYEQYF,TGTGCCAGCAGCGCCCGACAGGGTTTCTACGAGCAGTACTTC
TRBJ2-1,NA,TRBV29-1,TRBD2,CSVVAFAGASSYNEQFF,TGCAGCGTTGTAGCGTTTGCGGGAGCCAGCTCCTACAATGAGCAGTTCTTC
TRBJ2-1,few,TRBV4-1,TRBD2,CASSLGLAGGTRKDNEQFF,TGCGCCAGCAGCCTGGGACTAGCGGGGGGAACACGGAAGGACAATGAGCAGTTCTTC
TRBJ2-3,few,TRBV27,NA,CASSSPARSTDTQYF,TGTGCCAGCAGTTCCCCAGCCCGCAGCACAGATACGCAGTATTTT
TRBJ2-4,NA,TRBV19,NA,CASTAGWGNIQYF,TGTGCCAGTACCGCGGGGTGGGGGAACATTCAGTACTTC
TRBJ1-3,few,TRBV9,TRBD1,CASSLRTGGGNTIYF,TGTGCCAGCAGCCTCCGGACAGGGGGTGGAAACACCATATATTTT
TRBJ2-2,NA,TRBV10-3,NA,CAISDLGGNTGELFF,TGTGCCATCAGTGATCTGGGCGGTAACACCGGGGAGCTGTTTTTT
TRBJ2-7,NA,TRBV29-1,NA,CSVESHIGYEQYF,TGCAGCGTTGAGTCCCACATAGGGTACGAGCAGTACTTC
TRBJ2-7,few,TRBV7-9,NA,CASSPPGLRTYEQYF,TGTGCCAGCAGTCCTCCGGGACTCCGAACCTACGAGCAGTACTTC
TRBJ2-5,NA,TRBV7-2,TRBD2,CASSLARLAGGRGETQYF,TGTGCCAGCAGCTTAGCGCGGCTAGCGGGAGGGCGGGGAGAGACCCAGTACTTC
TRBJ2-1,NA,TRBV7-9,NA,CASSFARNEQFF,TGTGCCAGCAGCTTCGCACGCAATGAGCAGTTCTTC
TRBJ1-4,NA,TRBV6-1,TRBD1,CASRDRYGEKLFF,TGTGCCAGCAGGGACAGGTACGGGGAAAAACTGTTTTTT
TRBJ2-5,NA,TRBV6-5,NA,CASGTGTRETQYF,TGTGCCAGCGGAACAGGAACGAGGGAGACCCAGTACTTC
TRBJ2-3,few,TRBV9,TRBD2,CASSAIAGVRSDTQYF,TGTGCCAGCAGCGCCATAGCGGGGGTTAGGTCAGATACGCAGTATTTT
TRBJ1-1,NA,TRBV27,TRBD1,CASSLYRGSGEAFF,TGTGCCAGCAGTTTATACAGGGGCTCAGGTGAAGCTTTCTTT
TRBJ2-7,NA,TRBV7-8,NA,CASRPGSAYEQYF,TGTGCCAGCAGGCCGGGTTCAGCCTACGAGCAGTACTTC
TRBJ1-1,once,TRBV14,NA,CASSQELLLRQTEAFF,TGTGCCAGCAGCCAAGAACTCCTTTTGAGGCAGACTGAAGCTTTCTTT
TRBJ2-5,NA,TRBV14,TRBD2,CASSRETSGEETQYF,TGTGCCAGCAGCCGAGAGACTAGCGGGGAAGAGACCCAGTACTTC
TRBJ2-7,NA,TRBV2,NA,CARKDAYSYEQYF,TGTGCCAGAAAGGACGCCTACTCCTACGAGCAGTACTTC
TRBJ1-2,NA,TRBV2,NA,CASSEGGGYGYTF,TGTGCCAGCAGTGAAGGGGGAGGCTATGGCTACACCTTC
TRBJ2-5,NA,TRBV7-9,NA,CASSLAGGQQETQYF,TGTGCCAGCAGCTTAGCGGGCGGTCAGCAAGAGACCCAGTACTTC
TRBJ2-5,NA,TRBV2,NA,CASREEGLPYETQYF,TGTGCCAGCAGAGAGGAGGGACTCCCTTATGAGACCCAGTACTTC
TRBJ1-2,few,TRBV27,NA,CASSLSWGARGYTF,TGTGCCAGCAGTTTATCGTGGGGGGCGCGAGGCTACACCTTC
TRBJ2-2,NA,TRBV25-1,TRBD1,CASSGDRNTGELFF,TGTGCCAGCAGTGGGGACAGAAACACCGGGGAGCTGTTTTTT
TRBJ2-7,NA,TRBV21-1,NA,CASSPPGAIYEQYF,TGTGCCAGCAGCCCCCCAGGAGCGATCTACGAGCAGTACTTC
TRBJ2-1,NA,TRBV2,TRBD2,CASTREETSGYEQFF,TGTGCCAGCACCCGAGAGGAGACTAGCGGGTATGAGCAGTTCTTC
TRBJ2-5,once,TRBV5-4,TRBD2,CASRYLAGGPSGEETQYF,TGTGCCAGCAGATACCTGGCGGGAGGGCCGTCCGGGGAAGAGACCCAGTACTTC
TRBJ2-5,NA,TRBV19,TRBD1,CASSIWDSEGETQYF,TGTGCCAGTAGTATTTGGGACAGCGAGGGGGAGACCCAGTACTTC